This T cell receptor beta chain was recorded in a study of blood T cell repertoires in COVID-19. This CDR3 spans 15 amino acids. Germline-derived CDR1 and CDR2 are MNHEY and SVGAGI. Trimming took 2 bases from V and 9 from J, leaving 17 bases between them. Data came from immunoSEQ multiplex PCR; TCRdb stores just in-frame clones and leaves some out. The sample shows under 150,000 clones, 80% of them seen only once. Sequencing was done on a sample of peripheral blood. The source is a man in his fifties or sixties with active or convalescent COVID-19. V and J are TRBV6-5 and TRBJ2-1; tentative D call: TRBD2 (5 bases). The CDR3 spells CASSYRGSGVVEQFF. CDR3 coding DNA: TGTGCCAGCAGTTACCGGGGTAGTGGGGTGGTTGAGCAGTTCTTC.